This is a list of T cell receptor beta chains from one sample in a study of blood T cell repertoires in COVID-19. Using immunoSEQ multiplex PCR, the repertoire was profiled, and TCRdb retains in-frame clones only, with some absent. The sample contains around 310,000 clones, nearly 90% of which appear only once. The specimen sequenced was peripheral blood. Receptors originate from a woman between 40 and 50 years old with COVID-19, enrolled during active disease. Both conserved end residues are part of each CDR3. Fields, in order: V gene, D gene, CDR3 protein. A D gene is named only where the DNA matches it firmly.

V: TRBV28; D: -; CDR3: CASSLFQGPGYTF
V: TRBV7-9; D: -; CDR3: CASSGYPGQHNEQFF
V: TRBV7-9; D: TRBD1; CDR3: CASSVTGAAEAFF
V: TRBV3-1/TRBV3-2; D: TRBD2; CDR3: CASSQDRTSGGIQETQYF
V: TRBV6-5; D: TRBD2; CDR3: CASKTSGGSDTQYF
V: TRBV7-8; D: -; CDR3: CASSPTGGSYNEQFF
V: TRBV6-4; D: TRBD1; CDR3: CASSAYAGGPTEAFF
V: TRBV7-2; D: -; CDR3: CASSRQSGGLAGSKNIQYF
V: TRBV4-3; D: -; CDR3: CASSQNTGYYGYTF
V: TRBV12-3/TRBV12-4; D: TRBD2; CDR3: CASSSIAGWEQYF
V: TRBV19; D: -; CDR3: CASRNLGGANVLTF
V: TRBV6-5; D: TRBD2; CDR3: CASSYSGGRSTDTQYF
V: TRBV9; D: TRBD1; CDR3: CASSLSRGRVEKLFF
V: TRBV4-2; D: -; CDR3: CASSQDSIGAGYSYNEQFF
V: TRBV12-5; D: -; CDR3: CASGLTSNQPQHF
V: TRBV19; D: -; CDR3: CARGGVDTQYF
V: TRBV6-5; D: TRBD1; CDR3: CASTRTGATGNTIYF
V: TRBV27; D: -; CDR3: CASRTRPLGYGYTF
V: TRBV5-4; D: -; CDR3: CASSSQGSSGNTIYF
V: TRBV7-2; D: TRBD1; CDR3: CASSVQGSYGYTF
V: TRBV24-1; D: TRBD2; CDR3: CATQTSGGETGELFF
V: TRBV7-9; D: TRBD2; CDR3: CATVRSGSPFYEQYF
V: TRBV5-1; D: -; CDR3: CASSPLQGSGTEAFF
V: TRBV5-1; D: TRBD2; CDR3: CASSLAKVAGGREETQYF
V: TRBV7-2; D: -; CDR3: CASSLSPGSAEAFF
V: TRBV7-3; D: TRBD1; CDR3: CASSLDRGQETQYF
V: TRBV19; D: TRBD2; CDR3: CASKAGGRETQYF
V: TRBV5-6; D: TRBD1; CDR3: CASSRDSGYGHTF
V: TRBV12-3/TRBV12-4; D: -; CDR3: CASSLRREAFF
V: TRBV4-3; D: -; CDR3: CASSQGARGVNSPLHF
V: TRBV6-6; D: -; CDR3: CASSTGTRNEKLFF
V: TRBV5-4; D: TRBD1; CDR3: CASSWDRGGEKLFF
V: TRBV10-3; D: -; CDR3: CAISQGDQPQHF
V: TRBV18; D: TRBD1; CDR3: CASSDRGAEAFF
V: TRBV24-1; D: -; CDR3: CATSEPRQAGEKLFF
V: TRBV5-4; D: TRBD1; CDR3: CASSMDREETQYF
V: TRBV4-3; D: TRBD1; CDR3: CASSQDRQGAYEQYF
V: TRBV19; D: -; CDR3: CASSIKGNQPQHF
V: TRBV5-3; D: -; CDR3: CARSHFTTLNIQYF
V: TRBV27; D: TRBD2; CDR3: CASSSQSGRVTDTQYF
V: TRBV9; D: -; CDR3: CASSVSTAGESVYTF
V: TRBV6-5; D: TRBD1; CDR3: CASSSGTDYEQYF
V: TRBV12-3/TRBV12-4; D: TRBD2; CDR3: CATTGGRRARQFF
V: TRBV15; D: -; CDR3: CATSRAEYVGAFF
V: TRBV9; D: TRBD2; CDR3: CASSVVGLAQETQYF
V: TRBV14; D: -; CDR3: CASSQKIGHGYTF
V: TRBV7-9; D: -; CDR3: CAIAVTFSPEAFF
V: TRBV5-4; D: -; CDR3: CASSLGGGQPQHF
V: TRBV7-9; D: TRBD1; CDR3: CASSLRGGTGGSSGYTF
V: TRBV6-6; D: -; CDR3: CASTAQGTYNYGYTF
V: TRBV19; D: TRBD2; CDR3: CASSIEGLASGKGNEQFF
V: TRBV10-3; D: -; CDR3: CAIRRSGVNYGYTF
V: TRBV11-2; D: -; CDR3: CASSLELVSYNEQFF
V: TRBV4-3; D: TRBD1; CDR3: CASSQNSDRVAQPQHF
V: TRBV6-6; D: TRBD1; CDR3: CATTGYDAGELFF